This is a list of T cell receptor beta chains from one sample in a study of beta chain features in type 1 diabetes. Profiled with immunoSEQ multiplex PCR; TCRdb holds only in-frame clones, not every one. The table shows under 350,000 clones, with around 15% occurring only once. Sequencing used naive CD4+ T cells from blood. The receptors were gathered from a man aged 25-45 years with type 1 diabetes. The CDR3 runs from the conserved cysteine through the conserved F or W. D genes are given only for firm matches. Size values are once, few and many counts, or a class for expanded clones, and some rows have none.

TRBJ2-1	once	TRBD1	TRBV6-1	CASSSGTATGDEQFF	TGTGCCAGCAGTAGTGGGACAGCCACTGGGGATGAGCAGTTCTTC
TRBJ2-7	.	.	TRBV27	CASSLLATSSYEQYF	TGTGCCAGCAGTTTGTTAGCGACGAGCTCCTACGAGCAGTACTTC
TRBJ2-2	.	.	TRBV7-9	CASSSIYLTGELFF	TGTGCCAGCAGCTCCATCTACTTGACCGGGGAGCTGTTTTTT
TRBJ2-3	.	.	TRBV7-2	CASSLAQLAGDTQYF	TGTGCCAGCAGCTTAGCGCAATTGGCGGGAGATACGCAGTATTTT
TRBJ1-2	few	.	TRBV13	CASSTRQAYGYTF	TGTGCCAGCAGCACCCGACAGGCCTATGGCTACACCTTC
TRBJ2-2	.	.	TRBV28	CASSLLAGELFF	TGTGCCAGCAGTTTATTAGCCGGGGAGCTGTTTTTT
TRBJ2-3	.	TRBD2	TRBV7-9	CASSSGTSGRWITQYF	TGTGCCAGCAGCTCTGGGACTAGCGGGAGGTGGATCACGCAGTATTTT
TRBJ2-1	few	TRBD2	TRBV9	CASSAAGLANHNEQFF	TGTGCCAGCAGCGCAGCGGGACTAGCGAACCACAATGAGCAGTTCTTC
TRBJ1-4	.	.	TRBV5-6	CASSLKGLSEKLFF	TGTGCCAGCAGCTTGAAGGGACTGTCTGAAAAACTGTTTTTT
TRBJ1-5	few	.	TRBV28	CASNGQGINQPQHF	TGTGCCAGCAATGGGCAGGGGATCAATCAGCCCCAGCATTTT
TRBJ2-2	.	.	TRBV14	CASSPSLRTGELFF	TGTGCCAGCAGCCCCTCCCTCCGGACCGGGGAGCTGTTTTTT